A single sample is the source of the 23 T cell receptor beta chains below, sequenced in a study of blood T cell repertoires in COVID-19. Some clones are missing from TCRdb's copy, which holds only in-frame ones; the method was immunoSEQ multiplex PCR. The top ten hold approximately 3.1% of the sample, which has about 220,000 clones, under 90% seen once. Sequencing input: PBMCs or T cells enriched from blood (not recorded which). Every receptor here comes from a woman aged 60-70 years who had recovered from COVID-19.

The V and J genes are TRBV10-3 and TRBJ1-5, with TRBD1 identical over 10 bases. The CDR3 is 15 residues long. Losses at the gene ends were 4 bases for V and 5 bases for J; bases not matched to a gene: 5. Germline V gives CDR1 ENHRY, CDR2 SYGVKD. CDR3 amino acids: CAISASGQGHQPQHF. DNA for the CDR3: TGTGCCATCAGTGCTTCGGGACAGGGGCATCAGCCCCAGCATTTT.

The chain uses TRBV6-2 or TRBV6-3 and TRBJ1-5; TRBD1 aligns across 12 bases. J was trimmed by 1 base and V by 6 bases; bases with no gene match: 10. Germline CDR1 is MNHEY and CDR2 is SVGEGT. The CDR3 covers 18 residues. CDR3 sequence (DNA): TGTGCCAGCAGCTGGGACAGGGGGCGAGGAGAAAGCAATCAGCCCCAGCATTTT. Translated: CASSWDRGRGESNQPQHF.

The chain joins TRBV19 to TRBJ2-4; 9 bases line up with TRBD1. V was pared by 4 bases and J by 7 bases, with 8 bases of the junction left unmatched. The CDR3 has 15 amino acids. Germline V gives CDR1 LNHDA, CDR2 SQIVND (reference sequence). CDR3 protein: CASSTGTGTGNIQYF. CDR3 nucleotide sequence: TGTGCCAGTAGTACCGGGACAGGGACCGGGAACATTCAGTACTTC.

The rearrangement uses TRBV30 and TRBJ2-6; D is uncertain. Germline CDR1 and CDR2: GTSNPN and SVGIG (reference sequence). Trimming removed 8 bases at V and 0 bases at J, with 8 bases between. The CDR3 has 13 residues. CDR3 protein: CAGQISGANVLTF. The DNA of the CDR3 is TGTGCCGGGCAAATCTCTGGGGCCAACGTCCTGACTTTC.

This clone was seen a few times. The V gene is TRBV7-8, the J gene TRBJ1-5, with D hard to call. Germline V gives CDR1 SGHVS, CDR2 FQNEAQ. The V end lost 1 base, the J end lost 6 bases, and 22 bases lay between the germline ends. There are 18 residues in the CDR3. The CDR3: CASSLDRRDPLVRQPQHF. The CDR3, as DNA: TGTGCCAGCAGCTTAGATCGGCGGGATCCACTGGTTCGTCAGCCCCAGCATTTT.

The chain uses TRBV7-8 and TRBJ1-2; TRBD1 agrees at 9 bases. The CDR3 is made up of 14 amino acids. The V and J ends lost 5 bases and 8 bases, in that order; junction bases with no gene match: 9. CDR1 is SGHVS, CDR2 FQNEAQ, per germline. CDR3 region: CASSGDRVPKGYTF. The CDR3 coding sequence is TGTGCCAGCAGCGGGGACAGGGTACCTAAAGGCTACACCTTC.

This clone came up once. The V gene is TRBV7-6, the J gene TRBJ1-2; the D gene is possibly TRBD1 (5 bases). The length of the CDR3 is 15 residues. In germline, CDR1 is SGHVS, CDR2 FNYEAQ. V lost 5 bases and J 3 bases, leaving 16 bases between the germline ends. In nucleotides, the CDR3 is TGTGCCAGCAGCCCCGGGGGGTGGGGGGACTATGGCTACACCTTC. It encodes CASSPGGWGDYGYTF.

V and J are TRBV5-1 and TRBJ2-2; TRBD1 is a possible D gene (5 bases). Germline CDR1 and CDR2: SGHRS and YFSETQ. The CDR3 loop spans 15 amino acids. V was shortened by 3 bases and J by 2 bases, with 11 bases between the two germline ends. The CDR3 spells CASSWTDSNTGELFF. The CDR3 region has the DNA TGCGCCAGCAGCTGGACCGACAGTAACACCGGGGAGCTGTTTTTT.

The chain combines TRBV10-3 with TRBJ2-7, with 10 positions matching TRBD1. V was clipped by 3 bases and J by 5 bases; unmatched bases: 7. The CDR3 totals 15 residues. Germline CDR1 is ENHRY and CDR2 is SYGVKD. CDR3 DNA: TGTGCCATCAGTGACTTAGACAGGGGGCGTAACGAGCAGTACTTC. Its translation: CAISDLDRGRNEQYF.

The CDR3 DNA sequence: TGTGCCAGCAGCTTAGTAGTAGGGGGCCCCTCCTACAATGAGCAGTTCTTC. Translated, it gives CASSLVVGGPSYNEQFF. V is TRBV7-8 and J is TRBJ2-1, with TRBD1 matching 7 bases. V dropped 1 base and J dropped 0; count of bases not matched to a gene: 6. The CDR3 has 17 residues. Germline V gene lookup returns CDR1 SGHVS and CDR2 FQNEAQ.

This chain links TRBV11-2 with TRBJ2-2, with 7 nucleotides matching TRBD1. Germline lookup yields CDR1 SGHAT and CDR2 FQNNGV. J gave up 7 bases and V 4 bases, and 15 bases lay outside the gene matches. This CDR3 is built from 17 residues. The CDR3 is CASSSYPRTGYFGELFF. The DNA of the CDR3 is TGTGCCAGCAGCTCATACCCGAGGACAGGCTATTTCGGGGAGCTGTTTTTT.

The chain uses TRBV7-2 and TRBJ2-3; the D is unclear. Germline CDR1 SGHTA, CDR2 FQGNSA. The CDR3 sequence is 14 residues long. V shed 2 bases and J shed 0 bases, with 6 bases lying between them. CDR3 sequence (DNA): TGTGCCAGCAGCTTATGGAGTAGCACAGATACGCAGTATTTT. Translation gives CASSLWSSTDTQYF.

This clone has ten or more counts. This chain joins TRBV2 and TRBJ2-1, with 9 positions matching TRBD1. V dropped 1 base and J dropped 7; count of bases not matched to a gene: 8. Germline V lookup: CDR1 SNHLY, CDR2 FYNNEI. This CDR3 spans 16 amino acids. CDR3 sequence: CASSEGPGQGRNEQFF. CDR3 bases: TGTGCCAGCAGTGAAGGTCCGGGACAGGGTAGGAATGAGCAGTTCTTC.

The chain is built from TRBV20-1 and TRBJ1-2; possible D gene TRBD1, 6 bases. In germline, CDR1 is DFQATT, CDR2 SNEGSKA (reference sequence). The V end lost 7 bases, the J end lost 8 bases, and 14 bases lay between the germline ends. The CDR3 is 11 amino acids. The CDR3 reads CSVERGKGYTF. The CDR3 region has the DNA TGCAGTGTGGAGAGGGGGAAAGGCTACACCTTC.

This clone is large. DNA of the CDR3: TGTGCCAGCACCTTAGGGGTGAACAATGAGCAGTTCTTC. This gives the protein CASTLGVNNEQFF. This rearrangement joins TRBV27 to TRBJ2-1, with D maybe TRBD1 (5 bases). The length of the CDR3 is 13 residues. Trimming pared 7 bases from V and 5 bases from J, leaving 12 bases between. CDR1 is MNHEY and CDR2 is SMNVEV in the germline V gene (reference sequence).

This chain links TRBV18 with TRBJ2-2; D unresolved. This CDR3 is built from 17 residues. V lost 6 bases and J lost 0, with 17 bases in between. Germline assignment: CDR1 KGHSH and CDR2 LQKENI. In DNA form, the CDR3 reads TGTGCCAGCTCTCTGGCCCATAATTCCGCGAACACCGGGGAGCTGTTTTTT. Amino acid sequence: CASSLAHNSANTGELFF.

This clone was detected once. This sequence joins TRBV5-4 and TRBJ2-2, with 8 bases identical to TRBD1. Germline V CDR1 and CDR2: SGHNT, YYREEE (reference sequence). This CDR3 is built from 15 residues. With V trimmed by 2 bases and J by 4 bases, 4 bases remained unmatched. CDR3 DNA: TGTGCCAGCAGCTTTGACAGGGGCGGCACCGGGGAGCTGTTTTTT. Translation: CASSFDRGGTGELFF. The full variable domain, completed using reference TRBV5-4 and TRBJ2-2, is ETGVTQSPTHLIKTRGQQVTLRCSSQSGHNTVSWYQQALGQGPQFIFQYYREEENGRGNFPPRFSGLQFPNYSSELNVNALELDDSALYLCASSFDRGGTGELFFGEGSRLTVL.

The J gene is TRBJ2-3, the V gene TRBV9; 9 nucleotides match TRBD2. The CDR3 runs 15 residues. From germline, CDR1 is SGDLS and CDR2 YYNGEE. V trimming: 2 bases; J trimming: 2 bases; junction bases outside the gene matches: 3. As DNA, the CDR3 is TGTGCCAGCAGCGTTAGCGGGGGCGTCACAGATACGCAGTATTTT. Protein sequence: CASSVSGGVTDTQYF.

V is TRBV11-2 and J is TRBJ2-4; TRBD2 might be the D (7 bases). CDR3 length: 16 amino acids. Germline assignment: CDR1 SGHAT and CDR2 FQNNGV. V lost 3 bases, J lost 0 bases, and 12 bases lay in between. The CDR3 bases are TGTGCCAGCAGCTTGGGCGGGGGCATAGCCAAAAACATTCAGTACTTC. Translation gives CASSLGGGIAKNIQYF.

The chain links TRBV5-1 to TRBJ2-3; D ambiguous. V lost 0 bases and J 0 bases, leaving 5 bases between the germline ends. Germline V gene data show CDR1 as SGHRS and CDR2 as YFSETQ. The CDR3 has 14 amino acids. The CDR3 spells CASSLGRSTDTQYF. The CDR3, as DNA: TGCGCCAGCAGCTTGGGGCGGAGCACAGATACGCAGTATTTT.

The V call is TRBV7-3, the J call TRBJ2-5, with TRBD1 as a possible D gene (5 bases). The CDR3 is 13 residues long. Trimming removed 2 bases from V and 3 bases from J, with 7 bases in between. Germline assignment: CDR1 SGHTA and CDR2 FQGTGA. The CDR3 nucleotides are TGTGCCAGCAGCTTATCCAGGGAAGAGACCCAGTACTTC. It is translated as CASSLSREETQYF.

The rearrangement links TRBV11-2 to TRBJ2-3; 10 nucleotides agree with TRBD2. The CDR3 totals 15 residues. Germline V gene data show CDR1 as SGHAT and CDR2 as FQNNGV. Trimming took 7 bases from V and 6 from J; bases not matched to a gene: 10. The CDR3 DNA reads TGTGCCAGCACCTACAATCTAGCGGGAGAGGATACGCAGTATTTT. Its protein product is CASTYNLAGEDTQYF.

This clone has a single count. This rearrangement joins TRBV12-3 or TRBV12-4 to TRBJ1-2; D is undetermined. V was trimmed by 6 bases and J by 2 bases, leaving 10 bases between them. This CDR3 has 13 residues. The CDR3 is CASRLHENYGYTF. The CDR3 DNA sequence: TGTGCCAGCAGATTGCACGAGAACTATGGCTACACCTTC.